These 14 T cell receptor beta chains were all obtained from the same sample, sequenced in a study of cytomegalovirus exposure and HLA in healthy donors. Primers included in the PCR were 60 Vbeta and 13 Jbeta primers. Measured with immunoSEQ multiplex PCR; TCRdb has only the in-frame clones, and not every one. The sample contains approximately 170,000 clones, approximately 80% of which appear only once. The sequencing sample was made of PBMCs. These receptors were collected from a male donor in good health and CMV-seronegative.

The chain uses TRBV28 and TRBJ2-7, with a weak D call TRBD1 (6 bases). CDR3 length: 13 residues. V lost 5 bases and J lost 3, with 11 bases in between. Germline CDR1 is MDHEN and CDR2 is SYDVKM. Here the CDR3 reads CASSPGHLYEQYF. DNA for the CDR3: TGTGCCAGCAGTCCGGGACACCTCTACGAGCAGTACTTC.

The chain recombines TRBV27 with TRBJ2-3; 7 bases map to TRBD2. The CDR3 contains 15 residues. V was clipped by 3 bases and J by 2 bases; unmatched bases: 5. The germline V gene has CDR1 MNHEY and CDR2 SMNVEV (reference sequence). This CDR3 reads CASSFSGTTTDTQYF. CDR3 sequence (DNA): TGTGCCAGCAGTTTCTCCGGGACTACCACAGATACGCAGTATTTT.

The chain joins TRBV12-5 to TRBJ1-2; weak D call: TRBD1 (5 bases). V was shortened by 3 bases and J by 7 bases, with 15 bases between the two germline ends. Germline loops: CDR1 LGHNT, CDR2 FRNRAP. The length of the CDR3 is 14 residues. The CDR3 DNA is TGTGCTAGTGGTTTACCTGGAGGGGCAGGTGGCTACACCTTC. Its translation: CASGLPGGAGGYTF.

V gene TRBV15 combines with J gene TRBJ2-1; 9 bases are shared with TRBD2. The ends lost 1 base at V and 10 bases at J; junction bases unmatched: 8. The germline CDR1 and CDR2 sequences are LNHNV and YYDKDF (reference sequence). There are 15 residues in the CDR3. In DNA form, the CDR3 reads TGTGCCACCAGCAGAGGACTAGCGGCCAGCGGGGAGCAGTTCTTC. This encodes CATSRGLAASGEQFF.

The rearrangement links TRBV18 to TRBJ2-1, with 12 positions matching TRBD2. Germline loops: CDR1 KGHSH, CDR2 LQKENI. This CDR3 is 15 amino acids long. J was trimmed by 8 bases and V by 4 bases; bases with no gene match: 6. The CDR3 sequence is CASSLGLAGRDEQFF. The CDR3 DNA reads TGTGCCAGCTCACTAGGACTAGCGGGACGGGATGAGCAGTTCTTC.

The CDR3 DNA follows: TGTGCCAGCAGCCGAGGCGGGCTTTCTGAAGCTTTCTTT. Translation: CASSRGGLSEAFF. This chain uses TRBV6-1 with TRBJ1-1; D is unclear. The ends were cut back, 6 bases at V and 6 bases at J, with 14 bases in the middle. The CDR3 has 13 amino acids. The germline V gene has CDR1 MNHNS and CDR2 SASEGT.

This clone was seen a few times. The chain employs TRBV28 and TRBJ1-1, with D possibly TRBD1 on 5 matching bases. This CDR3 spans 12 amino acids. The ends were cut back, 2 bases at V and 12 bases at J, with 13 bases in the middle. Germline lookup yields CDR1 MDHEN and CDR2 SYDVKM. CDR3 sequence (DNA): TGTGCCAGCAGTTTAACGGGGGAGGTATCTTTCTTT. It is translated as CASSLTGEVSFF.

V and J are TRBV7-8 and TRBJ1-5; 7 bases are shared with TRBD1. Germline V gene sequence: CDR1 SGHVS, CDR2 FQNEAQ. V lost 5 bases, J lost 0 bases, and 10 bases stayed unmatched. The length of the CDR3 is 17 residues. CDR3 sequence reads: CASSERTGPYSNQPQHF. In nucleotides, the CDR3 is TGTGCCAGCAGCGAAAGGACAGGCCCCTATAGCAATCAGCCCCAGCATTTT.

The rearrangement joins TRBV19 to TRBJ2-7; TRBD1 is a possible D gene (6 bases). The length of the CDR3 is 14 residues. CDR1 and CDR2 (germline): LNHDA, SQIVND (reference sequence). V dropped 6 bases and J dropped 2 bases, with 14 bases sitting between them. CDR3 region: CASSPQGRTYEQYF. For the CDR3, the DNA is TGTGCCAGTAGCCCCCAGGGGCGAACCTACGAGCAGTACTTC.

CDR3 in amino acids: CASSFGTFTYEQYF. The CDR3 bases are TGTGCCAGCAGCTTTGGGACTTTCACCTACGAGCAGTACTTC. The chain recombines TRBV5-8 with TRBJ2-7; tentatively, D is TRBD2 (6 bases). The CDR3 is 14 residues long. From germline, CDR1 is SGHTS and CDR2 YDEGEE. V lost 2 bases and J lost 2, with 11 bases in between.

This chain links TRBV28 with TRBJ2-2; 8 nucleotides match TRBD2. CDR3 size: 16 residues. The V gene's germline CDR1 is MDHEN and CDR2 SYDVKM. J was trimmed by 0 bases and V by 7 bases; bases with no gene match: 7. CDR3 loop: CASTVAGRANTGELFF. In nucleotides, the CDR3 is TGTGCCAGCACTGTAGCGGGGCGCGCGAACACCGGGGAGCTGTTTTTT.

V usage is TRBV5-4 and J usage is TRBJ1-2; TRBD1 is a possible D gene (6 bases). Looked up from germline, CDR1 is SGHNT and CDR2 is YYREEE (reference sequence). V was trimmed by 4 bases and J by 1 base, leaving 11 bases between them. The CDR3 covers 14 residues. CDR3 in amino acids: CASSPTGLNYGYTF. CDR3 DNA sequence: TGTGCCAGCAGCCCTACAGGGCTTAACTATGGCTACACCTTC.

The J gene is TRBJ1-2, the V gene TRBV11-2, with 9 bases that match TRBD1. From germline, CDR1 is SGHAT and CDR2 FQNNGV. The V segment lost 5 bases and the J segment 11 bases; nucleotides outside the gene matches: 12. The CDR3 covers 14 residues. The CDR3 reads CASSQIGQGLGYTF. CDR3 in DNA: TGTGCCAGCAGCCAGATTGGACAGGGGCTGGGGTACACCTTC.

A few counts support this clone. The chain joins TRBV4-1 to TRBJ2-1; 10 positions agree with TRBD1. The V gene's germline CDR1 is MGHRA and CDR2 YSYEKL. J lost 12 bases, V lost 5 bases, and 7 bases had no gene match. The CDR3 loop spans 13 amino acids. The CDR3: CASSEGGDRGQFF. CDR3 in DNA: TGCGCCAGCAGCGAAGGGGGGGACAGGGGGCAGTTCTTC.